The rows below give T cell receptor beta chains drawn from one sample of a study of CD8 T cells in ankylosing spondylitis. TCRdb reprocessed the 5' RACE reads with MiXCR, giving one entry per CDR3 protein. This sample carries approximately 130,000 distinct CDR3 sequences, around 8.5% of them seen once, and the ten largest clones take approximately 3.3%. Sequenced input: blood, either unsorted or a sorted T cell fraction (not recorded which). These receptors all stem from a male donor with ankylosing spondylitis or in good health (not recorded which). The CDR3 runs from the conserved cysteine through the conserved F or W. Each record gives: V gene, J gene, CDR3 protein.

>TRBV5-5|TRBJ2-4
CASRYGLAGENIQYF
>TRBV7-2|TRBJ1-1
CASSLDGNKVEAFF
>TRBV27|TRBJ2-7
CASRNGPYEQYF
>TRBV20-1|TRBJ2-7
CSAPDAPTDYDEQYF
>TRBV29-1|TRBJ2-7
CSVEDDGSIHEQYF
>TRBV5-1|TRBJ2-7
CASREGVEQYF
>TRBV29-1|TRBJ2-7
CSARTGDSYEQYF
>TRBV20-1|TRBJ2-1
CSARHLGLAGGNEQFF
>TRBV12-3/TRBV12-4|TRBJ2-7
CASSTTLRGEQYF
>TRBV5-5|TRBJ2-3
CASSFVGASQDTQYF
>TRBV28|TRBJ1-5
CASSFSYRGNQPQHF
>TRBV25-1|TRBJ1-1
CASSGSGHHTEAFF
>TRBV20-1|TRBJ2-7
CSATPNSYEQYF
>TRBV5-1|TRBJ2-5
CASSSSPGRIQETQYF
>TRBV15|TRBJ2-5
CATSRESRGGETQYF
>TRBV12-3/TRBV12-4|TRBJ1-2
CASRGQGWSGYTF
>TRBV2|TRBJ2-5
CASSSSTAQQETQYF
>TRBV20-1|TRBJ2-3
CSARDQKWLAGGGTDTQYF
>TRBV4-2|TRBJ2-5
CASSPQLAGKETQYF
>TRBV28|TRBJ1-5
CASSRRGGSNQPQHF
>TRBV4-3|TRBJ2-5
CASSPGQGSETQYF
>TRBV21-1|TRBJ2-7
CASSKKGNHYEQYF
>TRBV20-1|TRBJ2-1
CSARVLGLKYNEQFF
>TRBV7-2|TRBJ2-7
CASSFVGTTYEQYF
>TRBV6-6|TRBJ2-1
CASSYSIYNEQFF
>TRBV7-3|TRBJ2-3
CASSLSTSGRDTQYF
>TRBV10-3|TRBJ2-2
CANGGQGPNTGELFF